This T cell receptor beta chain was obtained from a study of T cell repertoires in cytomegalovirus infection. Study details: Both recently identified HLA-C-restricted and well-studied HLA-B-restricted CMV epitopes were used in the study. The study's findings and limits: CMV-specific TCR beta clonotypes restricted by HLA-C dominated the ex vivo response.

Germline V gene data show CDR1 as SGHAT and CDR2 as FQNNGV. CDR3 length equals 14 residues. This clonotype was detected only a few times. Its antigen is not known. The junction departs from germline at one end; a sequencing error may be responsible. In TCRdb, the reads were re-called with MiXCR into one record per CDR3 protein. There are approximately 500,000 distinct CDR3 sequences in the sample; roughly 34% occur only once, and under 20% lies in the top ten. The chain recombines TRBV11-2 with TRBJ2-4; 13 bases map to TRBD2. The clonotype was recovered from a human donor in good health (CMV status not recorded). Some clones in this sample may be carry-over from other donors' samples. The sample here was cultured PBMCs, taken from culture after CMV antigen stimulation. CDR3 residues: CASSLGLAGLRVHF. The CDR3 DNA sequence: TGTGCCAGCAGCTTGGGACTAGCGGGGCTCCGCGTTCACTTC.